This T cell receptor (beta chain) originates from a study of shared clonotypes between healthy human individuals. In germline, CDR1 is SGHTA, CDR2 FQGTGA. Trimming took off 5 bases at V and 2 bases at J, with 14 bases between the two ends. This CDR3 is built from 15 residues. Profiling relied on immunoSEQ multiplex PCR, and the TCRdb table lists in-frame clones only, not all of them. The repertoire holds 2 million to 2.5 million clones, with roughly 93% as singletons. This clonotype was obtained from a man in his late teens or twenties in good health. Some clones in this sample may be carry-over from other donors' samples. V and J are TRBV7-3 and TRBJ2-3; D possibly matches TRBD1 or TRBD2 (5 bases each). The sample was naive CD4+ T cells from PBMCs. Subset reported: CD45RA+ positively selected. CDR3 residues: CASSPGTILTDTQYF. The CDR3 coding sequence is TGTGCCAGCAGCCCCGGGACGATTCTCACAGATACGCAGTATTTT.